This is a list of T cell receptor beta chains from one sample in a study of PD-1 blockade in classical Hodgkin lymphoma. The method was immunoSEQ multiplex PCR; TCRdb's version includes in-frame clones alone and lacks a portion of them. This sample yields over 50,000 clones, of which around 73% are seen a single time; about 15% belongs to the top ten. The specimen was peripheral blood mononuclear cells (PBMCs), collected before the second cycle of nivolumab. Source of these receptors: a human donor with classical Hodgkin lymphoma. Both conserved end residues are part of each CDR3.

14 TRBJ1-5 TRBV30 CAWSVRQGNQPQHF
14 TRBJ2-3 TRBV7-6 CASSLSGERDTQYF
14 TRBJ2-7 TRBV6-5 CASSSLDSTYEQYF
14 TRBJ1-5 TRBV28 CASSRTYSNQPQHF
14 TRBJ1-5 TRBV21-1 CASWGRVSNQPQHF
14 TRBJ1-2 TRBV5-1 CASSLQDGHYGYTF
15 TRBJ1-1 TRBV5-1 CASSLDLRGNTEAFF
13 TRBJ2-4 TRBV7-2 CASSPWAEVIQYF
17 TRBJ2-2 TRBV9 CASSVVGGTANTGELFF
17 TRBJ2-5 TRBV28 CASSLTGTGFSGKTQYF
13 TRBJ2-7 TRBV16 CASSQSSDYEQYF
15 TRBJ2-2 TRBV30 CAWSVIYRDTGELFF
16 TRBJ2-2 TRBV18 CASSRPLAENTGELFF
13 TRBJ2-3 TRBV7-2 CASSFGTVDTQYF